The 7 T cell receptor beta chains listed next were all sequenced from one sample in a study of OX40 agonist ivuxolimab in advanced cancers. TCRdb keeps only in-frame clones here, not all; method: immunoSEQ multiplex PCR. The repertoire holds 98,000 or so clones, with roughly nine tenths as singletons. The material sequenced was CD4+ or CD8+ T cells sorted from blood, taken in a trial of the OX40 agonist ivuxolimab. All receptors derive from an adult with an advanced solid tumor such as melanoma, head and neck, liver or kidney cancer.

With regard to this clone: Other DNA sequences in the same sample also yield this CDR3. The chain couples TRBV6-1 to TRBJ1-4, with unresolved D. CDR1 is MNHNS and CDR2 is SASEGT in the germline V gene. The CDR3 contains 14 residues. The ends were cut back, 4 bases at V and 6 bases at J, with 12 bases in the middle. CDR3 amino acids: CASSGLGIYEKLFF. DNA for the CDR3: TGTGCCAGCAGTGGTCTCGGAATATATGAAAAACTGTTTTTT.

The chain recombines TRBV27 with TRBJ1-6; D perhaps matches TRBD1 (6 bases). CDR1 is MNHEY, CDR2 SMNVEV, per germline (reference sequence). Trimming took 2 bases from V and 9 from J, leaving 11 bases between them. The length of the CDR3 is 14 residues. The CDR3 DNA reads as TGTGCCAGCAGTTTAAGGGGGGGTGTTTCACCCCTCCACTTT. It is translated as CASSLRGGVSPLHF.

The chain links TRBV7-2 to TRBJ1-3, with D perhaps TRBD1 (5 bases). CDR1 and CDR2 (germline): SGHTA, FQGNSA. This CDR3 is 14 amino acids long. Trimming removed 4 bases from V and 0 bases from J, with 7 bases in between. DNA for the CDR3: TGTGCCAGCAGCTATCAGGGCTCTGGAAACACCATATATTTT. This codes for CASSYQGSGNTIYF. Filled out from reference TRBV7-2 and TRBJ1-3, the complete variable domain reads GAGVSQSPSNKVTEKGKDVELRCDPISGHTALYWYRQSLGQGLEFLIYFQGNSAPDKSGLPSDRFSAERTGGSVSTLTIQRTQQEDSAVYLCASSYQGSGNTIYFGEGSWLTVV.

The chain has TRBV11-2 and TRBJ2-2, with D uncertain. The germline CDR1 and CDR2 sequences are SGHAT and FQNNGV. The CDR3 has 14 amino acids. Trimming removed 5 bases at V and 7 bases at J, with 14 bases between. In DNA, the CDR3 is TGTGCCAGCAGCGGGCAGAGAGTGGGCGGGGAGCTGTTTTTT. As protein: CASSGQRVGGELFF.

The chain couples TRBV7-2 to TRBJ2-1, with 9 bases that match TRBD2. In germline, CDR1 is SGHTA, CDR2 FQGNSA. The CDR3 is made up of 15 amino acids. V shed 5 bases, J shed 3 bases, and the junction held 5 bases outside the gene matches. As DNA, the CDR3 is TGTGCCAGCAGCCTGACTAGCGGATACTACAATGAGCAGTTCTTC. Its translation: CASSLTSGYYNEQFF.

The count of this clone is one. The rearrangement links TRBV6-5 to TRBJ1-4; no definite D call. This CDR3 is 15 amino acids long. The ends were cut back, 6 bases at V and 4 bases at J, with 15 bases in the middle. Germline V gene data show CDR1 as MNHEY and CDR2 as SVGAGI. The CDR3 DNA follows: TGTGCCAGCAGAAGAACGGGGATCGGTAATGAAAAACTGTTTTTT. Translation: CASRRTGIGNEKLFF.

The chain is built from TRBV19 and TRBJ1-1, with 7 bases matching TRBD1. V was clipped by 3 bases and J by 1 base; unmatched bases: 2. CDR3 length: 14 amino acids. Germline assignment: CDR1 LNHDA and CDR2 SQIVND (reference sequence). CDR3: CASSIGTANTEAFF. In DNA form, the CDR3 reads TGTGCCAGTAGTATTGGGACAGCGAACACTGAAGCTTTCTTT. The whole variable domain, filled in from reference TRBV19 and TRBJ1-1, reads DGGITQSPKYLFRKEGQNVTLSCEQNLNHDAMYWYRQDPGQGLRLIYYSQIVNDFQKGDIAEGYSVSREKKESFPLTVTSAQKNPTAFYLCASSIGTANTEAFFGQGTRLTVV.